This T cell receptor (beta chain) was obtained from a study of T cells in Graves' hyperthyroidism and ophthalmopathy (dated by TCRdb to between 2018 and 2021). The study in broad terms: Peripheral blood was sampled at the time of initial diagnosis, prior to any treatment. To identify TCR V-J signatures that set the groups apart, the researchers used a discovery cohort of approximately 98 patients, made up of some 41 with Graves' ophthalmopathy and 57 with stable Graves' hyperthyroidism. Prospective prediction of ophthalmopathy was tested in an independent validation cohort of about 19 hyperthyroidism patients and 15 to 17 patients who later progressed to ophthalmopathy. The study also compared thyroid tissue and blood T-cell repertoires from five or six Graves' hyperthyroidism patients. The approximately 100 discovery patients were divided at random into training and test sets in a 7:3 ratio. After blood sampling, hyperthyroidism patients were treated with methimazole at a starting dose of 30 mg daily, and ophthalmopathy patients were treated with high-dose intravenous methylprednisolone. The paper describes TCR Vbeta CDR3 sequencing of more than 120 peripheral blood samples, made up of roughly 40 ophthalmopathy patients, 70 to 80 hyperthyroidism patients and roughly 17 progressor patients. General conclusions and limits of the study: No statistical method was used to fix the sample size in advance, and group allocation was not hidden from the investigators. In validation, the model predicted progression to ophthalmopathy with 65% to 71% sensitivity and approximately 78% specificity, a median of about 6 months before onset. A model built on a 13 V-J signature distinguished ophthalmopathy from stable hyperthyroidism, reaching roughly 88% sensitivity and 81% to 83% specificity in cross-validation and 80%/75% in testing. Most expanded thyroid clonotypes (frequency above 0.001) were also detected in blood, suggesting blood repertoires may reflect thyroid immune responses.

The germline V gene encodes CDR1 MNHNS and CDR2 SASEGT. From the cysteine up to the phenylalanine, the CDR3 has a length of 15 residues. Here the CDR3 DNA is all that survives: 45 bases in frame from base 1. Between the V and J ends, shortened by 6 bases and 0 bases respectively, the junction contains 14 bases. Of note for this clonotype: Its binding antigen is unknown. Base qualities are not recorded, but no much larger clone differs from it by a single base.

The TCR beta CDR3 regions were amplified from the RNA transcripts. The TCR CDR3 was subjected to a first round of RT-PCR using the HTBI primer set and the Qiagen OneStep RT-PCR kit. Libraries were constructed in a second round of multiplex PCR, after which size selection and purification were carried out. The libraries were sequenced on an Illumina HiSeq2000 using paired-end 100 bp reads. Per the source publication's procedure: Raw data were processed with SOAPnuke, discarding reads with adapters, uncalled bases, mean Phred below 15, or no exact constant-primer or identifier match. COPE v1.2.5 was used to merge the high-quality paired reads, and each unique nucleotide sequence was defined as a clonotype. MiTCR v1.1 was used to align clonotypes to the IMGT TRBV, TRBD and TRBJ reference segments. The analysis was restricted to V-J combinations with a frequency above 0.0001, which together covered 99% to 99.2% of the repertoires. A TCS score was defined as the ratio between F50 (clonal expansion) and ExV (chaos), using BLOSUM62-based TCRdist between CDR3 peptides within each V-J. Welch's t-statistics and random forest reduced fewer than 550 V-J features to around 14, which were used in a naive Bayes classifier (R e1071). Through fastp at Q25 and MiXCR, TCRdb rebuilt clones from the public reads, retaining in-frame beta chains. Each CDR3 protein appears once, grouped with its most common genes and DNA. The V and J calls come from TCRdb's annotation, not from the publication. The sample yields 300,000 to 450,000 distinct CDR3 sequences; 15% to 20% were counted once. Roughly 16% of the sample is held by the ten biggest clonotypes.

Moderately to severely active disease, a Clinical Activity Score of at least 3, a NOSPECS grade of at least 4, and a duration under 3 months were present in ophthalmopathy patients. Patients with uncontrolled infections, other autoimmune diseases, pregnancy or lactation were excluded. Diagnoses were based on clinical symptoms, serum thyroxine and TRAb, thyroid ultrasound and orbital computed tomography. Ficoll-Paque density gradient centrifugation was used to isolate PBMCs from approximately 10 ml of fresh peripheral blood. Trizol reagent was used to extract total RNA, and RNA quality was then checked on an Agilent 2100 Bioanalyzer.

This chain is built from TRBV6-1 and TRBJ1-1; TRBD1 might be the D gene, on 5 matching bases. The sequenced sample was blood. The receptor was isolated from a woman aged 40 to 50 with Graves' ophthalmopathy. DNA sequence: TGTGCCAGCAGCAGACCCGGGACGGTGAACACTGAAGCTTTCTTT. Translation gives CASSRPGTVNTEAFF.